This T cell receptor (beta chain) appears in the sequencing data of a study of cytomegalovirus exposure and HLA in healthy donors. V was cut by 7 bases and J by 2 bases, with 8 bases left in between. CDR1 and CDR2 from the germline V gene are DFQATT and SNEGSKA (reference sequence). This CDR3 spans 11 amino acids. Worth noting for this clone: Its antigen is currently unknown.

Healthy bone marrow donors supplied every sample. The PCR made use of 60 Vbeta and 13 Jbeta primers. Method: immunoSEQ multiplex PCR; TCRdb's copy keeps in-frame clones and lacks some. The table lists about 110,000 clones, around 79% of them singletons, with under 1.5% in the top ten. Study-level findings and limits: It emerged from a later analysis that several of the most significant clusters appeared to be linked to common viral pathogens. Most CMV-associated TCR beta chains appeared HLA-restricted in a later analysis.

This rearrangement joins TRBV20-1 to TRBJ1-1, with unresolved D. The clonotype was recovered from a woman in her twenties or thirties in good health and CMV-seronegative. The sequenced material came from PBMCs. CDR3 protein: CSDPGNTEAFF. The CDR3 DNA reads TGCAGTGATCCAGGCAACACTGAAGCTTTCTTT.